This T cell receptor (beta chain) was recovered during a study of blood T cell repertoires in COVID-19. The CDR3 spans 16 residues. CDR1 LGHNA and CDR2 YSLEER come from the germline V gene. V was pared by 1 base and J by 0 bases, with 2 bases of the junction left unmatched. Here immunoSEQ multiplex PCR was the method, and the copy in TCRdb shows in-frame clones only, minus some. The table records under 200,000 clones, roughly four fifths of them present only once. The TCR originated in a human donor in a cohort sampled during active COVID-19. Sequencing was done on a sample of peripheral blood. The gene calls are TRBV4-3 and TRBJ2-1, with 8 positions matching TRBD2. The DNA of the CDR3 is TGCGCCAGCAGCCAAGTCGGGGGGGCCTCCTACAATGAGCAGTTCTTC. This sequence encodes CASSQVGGASYNEQFF.